Below, 27 T cell receptor beta chains from the same sample are listed, as sequenced in a study of blood T cell repertoires in COVID-19. The method was immunoSEQ multiplex PCR; TCRdb's version includes in-frame clones alone and lacks a portion of them. The sample holds just over 200,000 clones, over 75% seen once. The sequencing input was peripheral blood. Receptors were obtained from a man of 80 years or more with acute or convalescent COVID-19.

This chain connects TRBV6-1 to TRBJ2-3; the D is unclear. CDR3 length equals 12 residues. CDR1 is MNHNS and CDR2 is SASEGT in the germline V gene. The germline V and J ends were trimmed by 1 base and 7 bases, with 6 bases remaining between them. This chain's CDR3 is CASSEVSYTQYF. The DNA of the CDR3 is TGTGCCAGCAGTGAAGTGTCATATACGCAGTATTTT.

The chain has TRBV27 and TRBJ2-1, with D maybe TRBD1 (7 bases). This CDR3 is built from 17 residues. In germline, CDR1 is MNHEY, CDR2 SMNVEV (reference sequence). V was trimmed by 5 bases and J by 8 bases, leaving 25 bases between them. CDR3 residues: CASSPTRGASRGDEQFF. In nucleotides, the CDR3 is TGTGCCAGCAGTCCAACCAGGGGGGCTAGTAGAGGGGATGAGCAGTTCTTC.

In nucleotides, the CDR3 is TGTGCCATCAGTGAATCTGGGCTTGGCAATCAGCCCCAGCATTTT. This translates into CAISESGLGNQPQHF. The chain joins TRBV10-3 to TRBJ1-5, with D uncertain. CDR3 length: 15 amino acids. In germline, CDR1 is ENHRY, CDR2 SYGVKD. Deletions cut 3 bases from V and 2 bases from J, with 11 bases between.

The rearrangement links TRBV12-2 to TRBJ2-7; the listed D gene, TRBD1, was not tested against the DNA. TRBV12-2 is deemed a pseudogene. The CDR3 is 14 residues long. CDR3 nucleotides: TGTGCAAGTCGCTTAGTGTCACTGGACAGGGCCGAGTACTTC. Translation: CASRLVSLDRAEYF.

The genes are TRBV29-1 and TRBJ2-2; no clear D gene. In germline, CDR1 is SQVTM, CDR2 ANQGSEA. There are 14 residues in the CDR3. V was shortened by 5 bases and J by 0 bases, with 10 bases between the two germline ends. CDR3 amino acids: CSVPSLANTGELFF. CDR3 coding DNA: TGCAGCGTTCCCTCCCTCGCGAACACCGGGGAGCTGTTTTTT.

This clone was seen only a few times. The CDR3 nucleotides are TGTGCCAGCAGCGGCCTCCGGTTCGATGGGAAGGGGAATGAGCAGTTCTTC. Its protein is CASSGLRFDGKGNEQFF. V and J are TRBV27 and TRBJ2-1, with TRBD1 as a possible D gene (5 bases). Germline V CDR1 and CDR2: MNHEY, SMNVEV (reference sequence). V shed 6 bases and J shed 7 bases, with 25 bases lying between them. The CDR3 is made up of 17 amino acids.

The CDR3 DNA is TGTGCCAGCAGAAAGACAGGGGGCACCGGGGAGCTGTTTTTT. Amino acid sequence: CASRKTGGTGELFF. This chain connects TRBV6-6 to TRBJ2-2; the match to TRBD1 covers 9 bases. The CDR3 has 14 residues. The ends lost 6 bases at V and 4 bases at J; junction bases unmatched: 3. The germline gives CDR1 MNHNY, CDR2 SVGAGI (reference sequence).

V gene TRBV28 combines with J gene TRBJ1-2; 10 bases align to TRBD1. The germline V gene has CDR1 MDHEN and CDR2 SYDVKM. The CDR3 loop spans 13 amino acids. Germline trimming cut 5 bases from V and 6 bases from J; bases unmatched to any gene: 3. DNA of the CDR3: TGTGCCAGCAGTCCCGGACAGGGGGATGGCTACACCTTC. Amino acid sequence: CASSPGQGDGYTF.

The chain combines TRBV6-4 with TRBJ2-7; 9 bases align to TRBD2. The germline gives CDR1 MRHNA, CDR2 SNTAGT. V was pared by 6 bases and J by 9 bases, with 6 bases of the junction left unmatched. This CDR3 is 12 amino acids long. Here the CDR3 reads CASSDLSGRQYF. DNA for the CDR3: TGTGCCAGCAGCGATCTTAGCGGGAGGCAGTACTTC.

The chain uses TRBV30 and TRBJ1-2, with 9 bases matching TRBD1. CDR3 length equals 13 residues. The V gene end was trimmed by 2 bases and the J gene end by 6 bases; junction bases not matched to a gene: 4. Germline values: CDR1 GTSNPN, CDR2 SVGIG (reference sequence). CDR3 coding DNA: TGTGCCTGGAGTTGGACAGGGGTGGATGGCTACACCTTC. Translating gives CAWSWTGVDGYTF.

V gene TRBV4-1 combines with J gene TRBJ2-1, with TRBD2 identical over 9 bases. J gave up 6 bases and V 0 bases, and 3 bases lay outside the gene matches. CDR1 MGHRA and CDR2 YSYEKL come from the germline V gene. There are 15 residues in the CDR3. Here the CDR3 reads CASSQDGTSFNEQFF. CDR3 in DNA: TGCGCCAGCAGCCAAGACGGGACTAGCTTCAATGAGCAGTTCTTC.

In its sample, this clone was seen a few times. The rearrangement joins TRBV13 to TRBJ1-1, with D hard to call. The CDR3 is 12 residues long. The V and J ends lost 3 bases and 4 bases respectively, with 6 bases between them. CDR1 is PRHDT, CDR2 FYEKMQ, per germline (reference sequence). For the CDR3, the DNA is TGTGCCAGCAGCTTTACGGGCACTGAAGCTTTCTTT. Amino acids: CASSFTGTEAFF. Full variable domain (outside the CDR3, taken from reference TRBV13 and TRBJ1-1): AAGVIQSPRHLIKEKRETATLKCYPIPRHDTVYWYQQGPGQDPQFLISFYEKMQSDKGSIPDRFSAQQFSDYHSELNMSSLELGDSALYFCASSFTGTEAFFGQGTRLTVV.

This clone was recorded a few times. This chain connects TRBV5-4 to TRBJ2-1; maybe TRBD1 (6 bases). The germline V gene has CDR1 SGHNT and CDR2 YYREEE (reference sequence). The germline V and J ends were trimmed by 4 bases and 6 bases, with 17 bases remaining between them. This CDR3 has 15 amino acids. CDR3 bases: TGTGCCAGCAGCCGTGACAGGCTCAGGGGCAATGAGCAGTTCTTC. Protein sequence: CASSRDRLRGNEQFF.

J is TRBJ2-7 and V is TRBV3-1 (or the pseudogene TRBV3-2), with 7 bases identical to TRBD2. The V and J ends lost 5 bases and 0 bases, in that order; junction bases with no gene match: 4. This CDR3 contains 14 residues. Looked up from germline, CDR1 is LGHDT and CDR2 is YNNKEL (reference sequence). Here the CDR3 DNA reads TGTGCCAGCAGCGTCGGACTAGTCTCCTACGAGCAGTACTTC. The encoded protein is CASSVGLVSYEQYF.

This chain links TRBV7-2 with TRBJ2-7, with a possible D match to TRBD2 (7 bases). CDR3 length: 17 residues. Germline V gene data show CDR1 as SGHTA and CDR2 as FQGNSA. The V and J ends lost 1 base and 0 bases respectively, with 16 bases between them. In DNA form, the CDR3 reads TGTGCCAGCAGCTTAGAGGGGGGGCTAGCGCTCTCCTACGAGCAGTACTTC. This encodes CASSLEGGLALSYEQYF.

This clone was counted only a few times. This chain uses TRBV29-1 with TRBJ1-2, with 7 positions matching TRBD1. The V and J ends lost 5 bases and 2 bases, in that order; junction bases with no gene match: 2. Germline-derived CDR1 and CDR2 are SQVTM and ANQGSEA. This CDR3 contains 12 residues. CDR3 in amino acids: CSVRDSNYGYTF. The CDR3 DNA is TGCAGCGTTAGGGACAGCAACTATGGCTACACCTTC. The whole variable domain, remainder taken from reference TRBV29-1 and TRBJ1-2, is SAVISQKPSRDICQRGTSLTIQCQVDSQVTMMFWYRQQPGQSLTLIATANQGSEATYESGFVIDKFPISRPNLTFSTLTVSNMSPEDSSIYLCSVRDSNYGYTFGSGTRLTVV.

In nucleotides, the CDR3 is TGTGCCACCAGTCTGGGCGGGCCTCAGCCCCAGCATTTT. It is translated as CATSLGGPQPQHF. The V and J genes are TRBV24-1 and TRBJ1-5; D uncertain. The germline V gene has CDR1 KGHDR and CDR2 SFDVKD. V was trimmed by 6 bases and J by 6 bases, leaving 11 bases between them. The CDR3 contains 13 residues.

V gene TRBV5-1 combines with J gene TRBJ1-1, with D perhaps matching TRBD1 (5 bases). Germline V gene lookup returns CDR1 SGHRS and CDR2 YFSETQ. V was clipped by 1 base and J by 5 bases, with 15 bases between them. CDR3 length: 15 amino acids. The chain's CDR3 is CASSLIDGGTTEAFF. As DNA, the CDR3 is TGCGCCAGCAGCTTGATCGACGGCGGGACGACTGAAGCTTTCTTT.

V usage is TRBV7-3 and J usage is TRBJ2-1; maybe TRBD2 (5 bases). In germline, CDR1 is SGHTA, CDR2 FQGTGA. The CDR3 length is 13 residues. Deletions cut 6 bases from V and 4 bases from J, with 10 bases between. CDR3 sequence reads: CASSSDSYNEQFF. DNA for the CDR3: TGTGCCAGCAGTTCGGACTCGTACAATGAGCAGTTCTTC.

This sequence joins TRBV19 and TRBJ2-3, with a tentative D call TRBD2 (6 bases). Germline CDR1 LNHDA, CDR2 SQIVND (reference sequence). The V gene lost 5 bases and the J gene lost 0 bases, with 12 bases spanning the gap. This CDR3 contains 15 residues. In DNA, the CDR3 is TGTGCCAGTAGTGTCGGACTAACTAGCACAGATACGCAGTATTTT. Its protein product is CASSVGLTSTDTQYF.

The rearrangement uses TRBV5-1 and TRBJ1-2; D is ambiguous. Trimming removed 0 bases from V and 6 bases from J, with 6 bases in between. This CDR3 has 12 residues. Germline V gene sequence: CDR1 SGHRS, CDR2 YFSETQ. In DNA form, the CDR3 reads TGCGCCAGCAGCTTGGACCGAGATGGCTACACCTTC. This encodes CASSLDRDGYTF.

DNA of the CDR3: TGTGCCAGGAGGGGGCTAAGGAAGTACCAAGAGACCCAGTACTTC. This gives the protein CARRGLRKYQETQYF. This chain joins TRBV6-5 and TRBJ2-5; TRBD1 agrees at 7 bases. CDR1 MNHEY and CDR2 SVGAGI come from the germline V gene. CDR3 length: 15 residues. The V segment lost 9 bases and the J segment 0 bases; nucleotides outside the gene matches: 10.

V gene TRBV5-1 combines with J gene TRBJ2-2; 12 bases map to TRBD2. This CDR3 comprises 15 residues. V lost 5 bases to trimming and J lost 8 bases; unmatched junction nucleotides: 7. The germline V gene encodes CDR1 SGHRS and CDR2 YFSETQ. For the CDR3, the DNA is TGCGCCAGCAGGGACGGGACTAGCGGGCTGGGGGAGCTGTTTTTT. Translation: CASRDGTSGLGELFF.

V usage is TRBV29-1 and J usage is TRBJ2-3, with 8 positions matching TRBD2. Germline trimming cut 4 bases from V and 4 bases from J; bases unmatched to any gene: 7. This CDR3 has 14 amino acids. The germline gives CDR1 SQVTM, CDR2 ANQGSEA. CDR3 region: CSVGGSGSSDTQYF. As DNA, the CDR3 is TGCAGCGTTGGAGGAAGCGGGAGCTCAGATACGCAGTATTTT.

The chain uses TRBV19 and TRBJ2-5, with D possibly matching TRBD2 (6 bases). Germline CDR1 LNHDA, CDR2 SQIVND (reference sequence). The CDR3 extends over 13 amino acids. V lost 3 bases and J 5 bases, leaving 10 bases between the germline ends. The chain's CDR3 is CASSIGGVETQYF. DNA for the CDR3: TGTGCCAGTAGTATCGGGGGAGTGGAGACCCAGTACTTC.

This clone has just a few counts. This rearrangement joins TRBV6-1 to TRBJ1-1; 7 bases are shared with TRBD1. The CDR3 is 15 amino acids. From germline, CDR1 is MNHNS and CDR2 SASEGT. J gave up 4 bases and V 0 bases, and 5 bases lay outside the gene matches. CDR3 sequence (DNA): TGTGCCAGCAGTGAAGCGGGGGCAGGGGGCACTGAAGCTTTCTTT. Translated: CASSEAGAGGTEAFF.

The chain uses TRBV29-1 and TRBJ1-1; 9 bases line up with TRBD1. The V and J ends lost 4 bases and 10 bases, in that order; junction bases with no gene match: 10. CDR1 and CDR2 (germline): SQVTM, ANQGSEA. The CDR3 is made up of 13 amino acids. The CDR3 DNA sequence: TGCAGCGTTGTACGGACAGGGGTAGAGGGAGCTTTCTTT. Its translation is CSVVRTGVEGAFF.